A selection of T cell receptor beta chains follows, all from one sample in a study of cytomegalovirus exposure and HLA in healthy donors. Profiled with immunoSEQ multiplex PCR; TCRdb holds only in-frame clones, not every one. The sample shows 100,000 to 150,000 clones, about 91% of them seen only once. The specimen sequenced was PBMCs. The receptors were gathered from a woman aged 18-29 years in good health and CMV-seronegative. The CDR3 runs from the conserved cysteine through the conserved F or W. A D gene is named only where the DNA matches it firmly. For some rows the clone size is stated as once, few or many, or as a class when expanded; others skip it.

>-|-|TRBJ2-5|TRBV2
TGTGCCAGCAGTGGCGAGGGGACCCAGTACTTC
CASSGEGTQYF
>-|TRBD1|TRBJ1-1|TRBV6-5
TGTGCCAGCAGTTACGGGACAGAGAACACTGAAGCTTTCTTT
CASSYGTENTEAFF
>-|-|TRBJ1-1|TRBV7-9
TGTGCCAGCAGTTCCGGCACTGAAGCTTTCTTT
CASSSGTEAFF
>-|TRBD1|TRBJ1-2|TRBV7-9
TGTGCCAGCAGCTTGGGGACAGCTTCGTATGGCTACACCTTC
CASSLGTASYGYTF
>-|-|TRBJ2-7|TRBV12-2
TGTGCAAGTCGACCACGGAGACGGTTTTCCCGGAGGTTGGGAGAGCAGTACTTC
CASRPRRRFSRRLGEQYF
>-|TRBD2|TRBJ2-5|TRBV11-2
TGTGCCAGCAGCCCGCCGACTAGCGGGGGGGCTCAAGAGACCCAGTACTTC
CASSPPTSGGAQETQYF
>-|-|TRBJ1-3|TRBV18
TGTGCCAGCTCATTATCCTCTGGAAACACCATATATTTT
CASSLSSGNTIYF
>few|TRBD1|TRBJ1-6|TRBV11-2
TGTGCCAGCAGCTCCAGACAGGGGTTGGGTTCACCCCTCCACTTT
CASSSRQGLGSPLHF
>few|TRBD1|TRBJ2-7|TRBV27
TGTGCCAGCAGCAGGGACAGGGGTTCCTACGAGCAGTACTTC
CASSRDRGSYEQYF
>-|-|TRBJ1-2|TRBV9
TGTGCCAGCAGCGTAGGTGAGGGTAACTATGGCTACACCTTC
CASSVGEGNYGYTF
>-|-|TRBJ2-7|TRBV6-5
TGTGCCAGCAGTGAGGGATACGAGCAGTACTTC
CASSEGYEQYF
>-|TRBD1|TRBJ1-4|TRBV2
TGTGCCAGCGGAGGACAGGGGCTTCGAGAAAAACTGTTTTTT
CASGGQGLREKLFF
>-|-|TRBJ1-1|TRBV19
TGTGCCAGTAGTACCTTAGGGGGTAACAGACCTGAAGCTTTCTTT
CASSTLGGNRPEAFF
>once|TRBD1|TRBJ1-5|TRBV6-1
TGTGCCAGCAGTGTAATTGGGACAGGGGATCAGCCCCAGCATTTT
CASSVIGTGDQPQHF
>-|TRBD1|TRBJ1-5|TRBV19
TGTGCCAGCAGGGATCAGGGACAGGGTCTTAGAGCCCAGCATTTT
CASRDQGQGLRAQHF
>few|TRBD1|TRBJ1-6|TRBV9
TGTGCCAGCAGCGTATACGGCAGGGGGGACTCACCCCTCCACTTT
CASSVYGRGDSPLHF
>-|-|TRBJ2-5|TRBV7-8
TGTGCCAGCAGCCCCCGACAAGGCACTCGGGAGACCCAGTACTTC
CASSPRQGTRETQYF
>once|TRBD1|TRBJ1-4|TRBV4-1
TGCGCCAGCAGCCATCCGGGACAGGGGGGTGAAAAACTGTTTTTT
CASSHPGQGGEKLFF
>-|TRBD1|TRBJ1-2|TRBV5-1
TGCGCCAGCAGTCCAGGACAGGGAGAGGGCTACACCTTC
CASSPGQGEGYTF
>-|-|TRBJ2-5|TRBV19
TGTGCCAGTAGTATCGGGAAGACCCAGTACTTC
CASSIGKTQYF
>many|-|TRBJ2-2|TRBV6-4
TGTGCCAGCAGTGACTCTAGCGACACCGGGGAGCTGTTTTTT
CASSDSSDTGELFF
>-|-|TRBJ1-2|TRBV6-4
TGTGCCAGCAGTGCAATTGTGTTGGGGGGGAATAGCTACACCTTC
CASSAIVLGGNSYTF